This T cell receptor beta chain was sequenced for a study of blood T cell repertoires in COVID-19. Seattle participants joined during active infection and were tracked over time. The CDR3 spans 15 residues. In germline, CDR1 is MNHEY, CDR2 SVGEGT. The V end lost 2 bases, the J end lost 5 bases, and 13 bases lay between the germline ends. In the original workflow: From reference gene primer amplification, estimates of nucleated cell counts were derived. The data were produced by immunoSEQ multiplex PCR, yet TCRdb's version contains in-frame clones alone and is incomplete. Clone size and the V and J calls come from that table; the DNA yielded D and trimming. Of roughly 100,000 clones listed, around 90% are singletons.

This TCR came from a man aged 18 to 29 with COVID-19, enrolled during active disease. Sample: peripheral blood. This chain connects TRBV6-2 or TRBV6-3 to TRBJ2-1; no definite D call. The CDR3 reads CASSYGQDRDNEQFF. DNA for the CDR3: TGTGCCAGCAGTTACGGCCAGGATCGTGACAATGAGCAGTTCTTC.